The T cell receptor (beta chain) described here comes from a study of CD8+ T cells in alopecia areata. Comments on this clone: Its antigen is unidentified.

RNA extraction was followed by reverse transcription into cDNA, which acted as the sequencing template. Only in-frame clones appear in the TCRdb table, and some are missing; sequencing was by immunoSEQ multiplex PCR. Of some 30,000 clones in the sample, about three quarters were seen once. Lesional scalp punch biopsies and peripheral blood came from alopecia areata patients. CD4+ and CD8+ T cells were sorted from PBMCs. Trimming cost V 5 bases and J 0 bases; bases outside gene matches: 6. Looked up from germline, CDR1 is SGHVS and CDR2 is FQNEAQ. The CDR3 extends over 16 amino acids. Findings and caveats of the study: Lesional tissue from the scalp (especially in alopecia totalis/universalis) showed higher clonality than normal scalp. Sequences from scalp samples also cover resident alphabeta T cells of normal skin.

The chain employs TRBV7-8 and TRBJ1-3; TRBD1 aligns across 8 bases. The sequenced material came from NKG2D-low CD8+ T cells sorted from blood. This receptor was obtained from a human donor with alopecia areata. This CDR3 reads CASSPRTGSSGNTIYF. CDR3 DNA sequence: TGTGCCAGCAGCCCGCGGACAGGGAGCTCTGGAAACACCATATATTTT.